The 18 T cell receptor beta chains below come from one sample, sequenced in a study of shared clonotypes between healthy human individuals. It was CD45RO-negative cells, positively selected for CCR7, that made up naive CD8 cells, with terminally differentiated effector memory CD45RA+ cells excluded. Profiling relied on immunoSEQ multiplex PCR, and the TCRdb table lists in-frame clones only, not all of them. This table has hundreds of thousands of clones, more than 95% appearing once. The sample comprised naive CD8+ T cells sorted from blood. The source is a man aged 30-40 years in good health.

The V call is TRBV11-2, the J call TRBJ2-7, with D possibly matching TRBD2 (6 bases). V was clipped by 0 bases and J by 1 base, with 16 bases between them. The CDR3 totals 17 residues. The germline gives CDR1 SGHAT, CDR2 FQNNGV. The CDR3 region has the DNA TGTGCCAGCAGCTTAGAAACGGGGGACCCGAGATCCTACGAGCAGTACTTC. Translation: CASSLETGDPRSYEQYF.

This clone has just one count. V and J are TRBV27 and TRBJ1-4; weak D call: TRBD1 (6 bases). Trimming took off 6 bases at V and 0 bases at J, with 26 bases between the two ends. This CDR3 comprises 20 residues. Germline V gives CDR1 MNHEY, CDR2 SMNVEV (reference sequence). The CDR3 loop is CASSPTYRAWEGATNEKLFF. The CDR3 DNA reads TGTGCCAGCAGCCCAACATACCGGGCCTGGGAGGGGGCAACTAATGAAAAACTGTTTTTT.

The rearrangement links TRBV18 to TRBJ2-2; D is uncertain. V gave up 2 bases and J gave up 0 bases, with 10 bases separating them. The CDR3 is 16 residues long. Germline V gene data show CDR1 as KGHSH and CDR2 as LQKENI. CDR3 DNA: TGTGCCAGCTCACCAAGGGTAGGAGCGAACACCGGGGAGCTGTTTTTT. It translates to CASSPRVGANTGELFF.

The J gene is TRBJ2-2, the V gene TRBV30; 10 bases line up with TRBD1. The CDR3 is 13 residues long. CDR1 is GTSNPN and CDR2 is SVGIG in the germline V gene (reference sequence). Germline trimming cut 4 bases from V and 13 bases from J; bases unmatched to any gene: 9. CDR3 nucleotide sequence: TGTGCCTGGAATCCGGGACAGGGGCCCTTGCTGTTTTTT. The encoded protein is CAWNPGQGPLLFF.

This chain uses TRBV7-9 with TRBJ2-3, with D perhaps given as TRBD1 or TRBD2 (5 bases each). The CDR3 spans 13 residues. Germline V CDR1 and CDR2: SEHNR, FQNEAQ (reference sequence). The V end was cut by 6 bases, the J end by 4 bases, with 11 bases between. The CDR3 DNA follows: TGTGCCAGCAGGGGGGTTTCCGCAGATACGCAGTATTTT. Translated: CASRGVSADTQYF.

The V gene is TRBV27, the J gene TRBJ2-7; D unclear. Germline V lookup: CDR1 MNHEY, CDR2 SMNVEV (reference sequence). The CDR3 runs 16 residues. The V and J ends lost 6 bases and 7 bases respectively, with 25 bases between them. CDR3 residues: CASRTNSDGAWQEQYF. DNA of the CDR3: TGTGCCAGCAGAACTAACTCGGACGGCGCCTGGCAGGAGCAGTACTTC.

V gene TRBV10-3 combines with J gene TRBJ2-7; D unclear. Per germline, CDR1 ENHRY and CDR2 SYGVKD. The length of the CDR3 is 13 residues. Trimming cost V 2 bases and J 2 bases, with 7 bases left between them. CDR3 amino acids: CAISEVSPYEQYF. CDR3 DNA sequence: TGTGCCATCAGTGAGGTCAGCCCCTACGAGCAGTACTTC.

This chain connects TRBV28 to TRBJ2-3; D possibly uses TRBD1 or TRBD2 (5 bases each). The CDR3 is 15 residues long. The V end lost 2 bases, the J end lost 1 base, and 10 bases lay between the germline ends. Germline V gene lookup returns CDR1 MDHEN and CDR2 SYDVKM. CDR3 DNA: TGTGCCAGCAGTTTAAGTCTGGGGGGCACAGATACGCAGTATTTT. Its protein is CASSLSLGGTDTQYF.

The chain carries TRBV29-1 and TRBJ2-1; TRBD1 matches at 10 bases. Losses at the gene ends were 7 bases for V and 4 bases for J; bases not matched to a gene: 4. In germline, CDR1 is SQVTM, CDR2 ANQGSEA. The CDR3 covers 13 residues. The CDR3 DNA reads TGCAGCGGTGGGACAGGGGATTACAATGAGCAGTTCTTC. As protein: CSGGTGDYNEQFF.

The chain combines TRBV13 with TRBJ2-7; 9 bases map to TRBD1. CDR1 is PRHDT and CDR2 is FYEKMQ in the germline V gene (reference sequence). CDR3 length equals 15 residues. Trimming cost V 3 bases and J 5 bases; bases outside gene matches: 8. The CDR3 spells CASSFGGQGFHEQYF. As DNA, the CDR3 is TGTGCCAGCAGCTTCGGGGGACAGGGATTCCACGAGCAGTACTTC.

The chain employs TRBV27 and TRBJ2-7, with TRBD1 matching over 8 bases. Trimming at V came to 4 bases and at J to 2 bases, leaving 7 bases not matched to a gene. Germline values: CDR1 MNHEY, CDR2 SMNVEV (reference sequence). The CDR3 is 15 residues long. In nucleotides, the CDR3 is TGTGCCAGCAGTTATCTCGGACAGGGAACCTACGAGCAGTACTTC. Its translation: CASSYLGQGTYEQYF.

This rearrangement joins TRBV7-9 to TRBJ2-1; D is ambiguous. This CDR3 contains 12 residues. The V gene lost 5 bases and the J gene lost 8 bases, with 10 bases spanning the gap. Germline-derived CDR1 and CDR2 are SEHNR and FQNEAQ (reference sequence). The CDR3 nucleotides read TGTGCCAGCAGCCCATACTCGCATGAGCAGTTCTTC. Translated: CASSPYSHEQFF.

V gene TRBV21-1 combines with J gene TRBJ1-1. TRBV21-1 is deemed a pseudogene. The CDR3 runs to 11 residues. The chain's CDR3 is CASSSNTEAFF. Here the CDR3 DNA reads TGTGCCAGCAGCAGTAACACTGAAGCTTTCTTT.

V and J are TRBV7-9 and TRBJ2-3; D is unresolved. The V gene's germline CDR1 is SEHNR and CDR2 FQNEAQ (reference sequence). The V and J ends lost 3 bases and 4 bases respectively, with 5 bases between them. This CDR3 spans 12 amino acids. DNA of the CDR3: TGTGCCAGCAGCTTCAACGCAGATACGCAGTATTTT. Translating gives CASSFNADTQYF.

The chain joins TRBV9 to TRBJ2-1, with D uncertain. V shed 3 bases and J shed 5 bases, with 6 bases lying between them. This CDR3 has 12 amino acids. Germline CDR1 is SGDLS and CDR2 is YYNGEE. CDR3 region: CASSADHNEQFF. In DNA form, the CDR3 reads TGTGCCAGCAGCGCCGACCACAATGAGCAGTTCTTC.

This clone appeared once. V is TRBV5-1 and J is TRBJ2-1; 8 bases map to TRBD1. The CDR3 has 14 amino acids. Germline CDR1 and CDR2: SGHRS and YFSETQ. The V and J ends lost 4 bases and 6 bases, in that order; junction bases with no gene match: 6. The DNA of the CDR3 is TGCGCCAGCAGCCTCAGGGGGCAGGGCAATGAGCAGTTCTTC. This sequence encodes CASSLRGQGNEQFF. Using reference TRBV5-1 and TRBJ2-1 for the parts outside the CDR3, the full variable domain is KAGVTQTPRYLIKTRGQQVTLSCSPISGHRSVSWYQQTPGQGLQFLFEYFSETQRNKGNFPGRFSGRQFSNSRSEMNVSTLELGDSALYLCASSLRGQGNEQFFGPGTRLTVL.

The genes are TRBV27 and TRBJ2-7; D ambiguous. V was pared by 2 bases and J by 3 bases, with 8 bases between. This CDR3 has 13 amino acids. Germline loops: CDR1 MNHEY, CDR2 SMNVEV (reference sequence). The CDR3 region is CASSLRQNYEQYF. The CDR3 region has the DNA TGTGCCAGCAGTTTACGTCAGAACTACGAGCAGTACTTC.

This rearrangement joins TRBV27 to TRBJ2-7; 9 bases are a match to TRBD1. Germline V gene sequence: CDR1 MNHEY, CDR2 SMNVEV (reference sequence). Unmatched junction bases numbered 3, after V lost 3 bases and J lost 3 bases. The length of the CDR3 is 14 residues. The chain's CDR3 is CASSLDRGYYEQYF. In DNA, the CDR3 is TGTGCCAGCAGTTTGGACAGGGGTTACTACGAGCAGTACTTC.